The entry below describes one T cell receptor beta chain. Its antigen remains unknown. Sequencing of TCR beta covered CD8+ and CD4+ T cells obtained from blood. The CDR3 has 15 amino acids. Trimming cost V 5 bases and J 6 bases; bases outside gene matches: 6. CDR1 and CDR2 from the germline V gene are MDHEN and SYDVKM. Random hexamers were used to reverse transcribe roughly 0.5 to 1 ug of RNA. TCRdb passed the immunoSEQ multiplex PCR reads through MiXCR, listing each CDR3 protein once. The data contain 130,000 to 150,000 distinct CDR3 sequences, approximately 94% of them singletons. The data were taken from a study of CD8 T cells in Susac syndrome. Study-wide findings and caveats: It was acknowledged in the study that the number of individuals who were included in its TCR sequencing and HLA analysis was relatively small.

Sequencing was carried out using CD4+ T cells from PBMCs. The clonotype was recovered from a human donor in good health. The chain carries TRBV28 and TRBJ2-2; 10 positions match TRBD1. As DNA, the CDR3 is TGTGCCAGCAGTGTGGACAGGGGGAATGCCGGGGAGCTGTTTTTT. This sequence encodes CASSVDRGNAGELFF.